This entry lists 10 T cell receptor beta chains sequenced from one sample in a study of persistence of HIV-infected CD4 T cells. The immunoSEQ assay was version 4, run in survey mode. Generated by immunoSEQ multiplex PCR, the TCRdb table keeps only in-frame clones and is missing some. The data show around 28,000 clones, 78% seen once. The stimulus was lysate of CMV-infected fibroblasts, about 11 ug/mL. CD40L/CD69 double-negative CD45RO-high memory CD4+ T cells were collected. Their target antigens are unknown. The starting material was CD4+ T cells sorted from PBMCs after roughly 19-hour stimulation, obtained from a patient who received antiretroviral therapy. The origin of the receptors is an adult woman with HIV who was CMV-seropositive.

The rearrangement joins TRBV11-3 to TRBJ2-3; D possibly corresponds to TRBD2 (6 bases). The germline V and J ends were trimmed by 0 bases and 6 bases, with 10 bases remaining between them. The CDR3 extends over 14 amino acids. CDR1 is SGHNT and CDR2 is YENEEA in the germline V gene. The CDR3 DNA is TGTGCCAGCAGCTTAGACGGGGGTTCCGATACGCAGTATTTT. This gives the protein CASSLDGGSDTQYF.

This clone was observed once. The V and J genes are TRBV5-1 and TRBJ1-1; D remains unclear. The CDR3 extends over 14 amino acids. Germline assignment: CDR1 SGHRS and CDR2 YFSETQ. V dropped 4 bases and J dropped 0 bases, with 10 bases sitting between them. The chain's CDR3 is CASSRDTMNTEAFF. The CDR3 DNA reads TGCGCCAGCAGCCGTGACACGATGAACACTGAAGCTTTCTTT.

The rearrangement links TRBV6-6 to TRBJ1-1; D is perhaps TRBD1 (6 bases). The CDR3 runs to 13 residues. V lost 3 bases to trimming and J lost 7 bases, with 12 bases between them. Looked up from germline, CDR1 is MNHNY and CDR2 is SVGAGI (reference sequence). The DNA for the CDR3 is TGTGCCAGCAGTTATTTGGGGGCCCTTGAAGCTTTCTTT. This gives the protein CASSYLGALEAFF.

This rearrangement joins TRBV7-2 to TRBJ2-2; D uncertain. The V end was cut by 3 bases, the J end by 7 bases, with 12 bases between. The CDR3 totals 14 residues. Germline CDR1 SGHTA, CDR2 FQGNSA. The CDR3 protein is CASSFSLYLGELFF. The CDR3 bases are TGTGCCAGCAGCTTCTCCTTGTACCTCGGGGAGCTGTTTTTT.

The V and J genes are TRBV6-5 and TRBJ2-5; TRBD1 matches 10 bases. The junction had 6 bases not matched to a gene; V was cut back by 6 bases and J by 5 bases. Germline values: CDR1 MNHEY, CDR2 SVGAGI. The CDR3 sequence is 14 residues long. The CDR3 sequence: CASRRDRGVETQYF. CDR3 coding DNA: TGTGCCAGCAGAAGGGACAGGGGAGTGGAGACCCAGTACTTC.

As for this clone: The identical CDR3 is also encoded by other nucleotide sequences in the sample. This chain joins TRBV2 and TRBJ2-7; no reliable D call. There are 13 residues in the CDR3. CDR1 is SNHLY, CDR2 FYNNEI, per germline. The V gene lost 5 bases and the J gene lost 2 bases, with 10 bases spanning the gap. The CDR3 here is CASSRTSPYEQYV. The CDR3 bases are TGTGCCAGCAGTCGAACATCACCCTACGAGCAGTACGTC.

This clone was counted once. The chain carries TRBV7-3 and TRBJ2-1; D perhaps matches TRBD2 (5 bases). CDR1 and CDR2 from the germline V gene are SGHTA and FQGTGA. V was shortened by 5 bases and J by 4 bases, with 15 bases between the two germline ends. This CDR3 is 15 amino acids long. The CDR3 coding sequence is TGTGCCAGCAGCCCCGGGAAGGAGCCATACAATGAGCAGTTCTTC. Protein product: CASSPGKEPYNEQFF.

CDR3 nucleotide sequence: TGTGCCACCAGGTTACAGGGAAACAATGAGCAGTTCTTC. Residues: CATRLQGNNEQFF. The chain has TRBV15 and TRBJ2-1; a weak D match, TRBD1 (6 bases). The CDR3 is 13 amino acids. The V and J ends lost 6 bases and 5 bases respectively, with 11 bases between them. Per the germline V gene, CDR1 is LNHNV and CDR2 is YYDKDF (reference sequence).

The CDR3 nucleotides are TGTGCCAGCAGTTCAAGAGGAACCGGGGAGCTGTTTTTT. This translates into CASSSRGTGELFF. The chain recombines TRBV12-3 or TRBV12-4 with TRBJ2-2; D remains unclear. Trimming took 4 bases from V and 5 from J, leaving 8 bases between them. The CDR3 consists of 13 residues.

This clone showed up just once. The chain is built from TRBV4-1 and TRBJ2-7; no reliable D call. Germline values: CDR1 MGHRA, CDR2 YSYEKL. V shed 1 base and J shed 0 bases, with 10 bases lying between them. This CDR3 region has 15 residues. The CDR3 sequence is CASSQVADSSYEQYF. The CDR3 region has the DNA TGCGCCAGCAGCCAAGTGGCAGATAGCTCCTACGAGCAGTACTTC.